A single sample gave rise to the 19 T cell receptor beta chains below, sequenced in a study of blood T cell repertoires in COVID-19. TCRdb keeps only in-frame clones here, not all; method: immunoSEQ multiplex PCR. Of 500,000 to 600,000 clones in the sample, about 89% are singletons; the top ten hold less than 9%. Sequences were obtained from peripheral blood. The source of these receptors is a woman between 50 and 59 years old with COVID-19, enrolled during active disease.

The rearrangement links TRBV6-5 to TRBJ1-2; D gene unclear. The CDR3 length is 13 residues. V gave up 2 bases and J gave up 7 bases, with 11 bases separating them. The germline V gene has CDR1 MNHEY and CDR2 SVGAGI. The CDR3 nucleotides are TGTGCCAGCAGTTACAGGGAGGGCTTTGGCTACACCTTC. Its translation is CASSYREGFGYTF.

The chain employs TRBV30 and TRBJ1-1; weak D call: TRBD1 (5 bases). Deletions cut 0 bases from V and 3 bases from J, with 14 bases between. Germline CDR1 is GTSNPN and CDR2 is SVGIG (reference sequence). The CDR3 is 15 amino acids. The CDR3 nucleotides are TGTGCCTGGAGTGTTTCACCCTTAGGGGACACTGAAGCTTTCTTT. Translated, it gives CAWSVSPLGDTEAFF. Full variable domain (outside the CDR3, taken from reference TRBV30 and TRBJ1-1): SQTIHQWPATLVQPVGSPLSLECTVEGTSNPNLYWYRQAAGRGLQLLFYSVGIGQISSEVPQNLSASRPQDRQFILSSKKLLLSDSGFYLCAWSVSPLGDTEAFFGQGTRLTVV.

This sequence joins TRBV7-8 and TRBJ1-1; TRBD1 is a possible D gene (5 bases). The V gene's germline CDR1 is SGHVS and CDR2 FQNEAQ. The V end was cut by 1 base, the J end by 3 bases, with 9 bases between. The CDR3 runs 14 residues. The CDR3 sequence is CASSLENRYTEAFF. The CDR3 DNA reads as TGTGCCAGCAGCTTAGAAAACAGGTACACTGAAGCTTTCTTT.

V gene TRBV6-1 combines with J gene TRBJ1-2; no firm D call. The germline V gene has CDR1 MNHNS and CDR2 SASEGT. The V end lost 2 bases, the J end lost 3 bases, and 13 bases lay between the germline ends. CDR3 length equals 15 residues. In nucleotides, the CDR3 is TGTGCCAGCAGTGAATCCGGCAGGAGGTACTATGGCTACACCTTC. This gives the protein CASSESGRRYYGYTF.

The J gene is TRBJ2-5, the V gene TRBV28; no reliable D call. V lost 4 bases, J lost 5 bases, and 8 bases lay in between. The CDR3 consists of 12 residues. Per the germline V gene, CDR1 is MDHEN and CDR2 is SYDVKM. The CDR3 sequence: CASSSPFETQYF. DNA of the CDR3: TGTGCCAGCAGTTCTCCCTTCGAGACCCAGTACTTC.

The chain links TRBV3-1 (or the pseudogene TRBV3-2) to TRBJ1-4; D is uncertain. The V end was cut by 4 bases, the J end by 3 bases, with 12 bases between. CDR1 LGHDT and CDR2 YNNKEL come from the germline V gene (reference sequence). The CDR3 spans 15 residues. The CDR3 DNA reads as TGTGCCAGCAGCCCCTTAGGAGGTGCTAATGAAAAACTGTTTTTT. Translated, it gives CASSPLGGANEKLFF.

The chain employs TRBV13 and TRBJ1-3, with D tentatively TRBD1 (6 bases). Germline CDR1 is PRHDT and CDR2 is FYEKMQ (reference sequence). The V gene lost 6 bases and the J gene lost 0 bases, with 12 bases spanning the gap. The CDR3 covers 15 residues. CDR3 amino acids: CASRAGVYSGNTIYF. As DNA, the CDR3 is TGTGCCAGCAGGGCAGGGGTTTACTCTGGAAACACCATATATTTT.

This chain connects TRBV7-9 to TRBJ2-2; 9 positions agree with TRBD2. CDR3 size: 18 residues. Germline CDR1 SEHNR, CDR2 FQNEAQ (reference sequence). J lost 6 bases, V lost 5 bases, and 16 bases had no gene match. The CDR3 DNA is TGTGCCAGCAGCCAGCCGATGCGGGGGGGCCGAGGTGCCGGGGAGCTGTTTTTT. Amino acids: CASSQPMRGGRGAGELFF. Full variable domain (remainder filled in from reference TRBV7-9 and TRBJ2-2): DTGVSQNPRHKITKRGQNVTFRCDPISEHNRLYWYRQTLGQGPEFLTYFQNEAQLEKSRLLSDRFSAERPKGSFSTLEIQRTEQGDSAMYLCASSQPMRGGRGAGELFFGEGSRLTVL.

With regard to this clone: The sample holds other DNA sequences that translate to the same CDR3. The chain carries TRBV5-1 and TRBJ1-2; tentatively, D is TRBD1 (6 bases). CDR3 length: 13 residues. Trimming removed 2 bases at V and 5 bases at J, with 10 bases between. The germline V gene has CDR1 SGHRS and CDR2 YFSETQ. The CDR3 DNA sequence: TGCGCCAGCAGCTTACAGGGTAATTATGGCTACACCTTC. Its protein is CASSLQGNYGYTF.

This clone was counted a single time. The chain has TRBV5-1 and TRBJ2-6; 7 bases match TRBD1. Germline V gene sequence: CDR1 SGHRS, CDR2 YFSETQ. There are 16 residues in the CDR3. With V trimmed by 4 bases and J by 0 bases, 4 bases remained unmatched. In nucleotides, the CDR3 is TGCGCCAGCAGCAGAGGACAGGTCTCTGGGGCCAACGTCCTGACTTTC. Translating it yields CASSRGQVSGANVLTF.

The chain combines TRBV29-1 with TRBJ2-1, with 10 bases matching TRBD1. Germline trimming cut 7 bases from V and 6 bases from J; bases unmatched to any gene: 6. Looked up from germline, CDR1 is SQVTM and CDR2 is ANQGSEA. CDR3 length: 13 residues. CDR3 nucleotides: TGCAGCGCCGGACGGACAGGGGGCAATGAGCAGTTCTTC. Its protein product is CSAGRTGGNEQFF.

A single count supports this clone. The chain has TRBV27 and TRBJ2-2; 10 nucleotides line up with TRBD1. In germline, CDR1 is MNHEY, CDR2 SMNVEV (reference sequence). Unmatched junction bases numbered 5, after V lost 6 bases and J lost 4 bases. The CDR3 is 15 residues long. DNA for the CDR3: TGTGCCAGCAGGACCGGGACAGGGGCCACCGGGGAGCTGTTTTTT. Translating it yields CASRTGTGATGELFF.

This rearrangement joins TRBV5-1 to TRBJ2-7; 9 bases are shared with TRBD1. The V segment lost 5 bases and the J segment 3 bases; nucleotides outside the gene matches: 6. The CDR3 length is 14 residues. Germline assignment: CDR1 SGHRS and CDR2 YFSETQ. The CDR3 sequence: CASRPGTGNYEQYF. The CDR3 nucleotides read TGCGCCAGCAGACCCGGGACAGGGAACTACGAGCAGTACTTC. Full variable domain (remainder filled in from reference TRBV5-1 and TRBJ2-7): KAGVTQTPRYLIKTRGQQVTLSCSPISGHRSVSWYQQTPGQGLQFLFEYFSETQRNKGNFPGRFSGRQFSNSRSEMNVSTLELGDSALYLCASRPGTGNYEQYFGPGTRLTVT.

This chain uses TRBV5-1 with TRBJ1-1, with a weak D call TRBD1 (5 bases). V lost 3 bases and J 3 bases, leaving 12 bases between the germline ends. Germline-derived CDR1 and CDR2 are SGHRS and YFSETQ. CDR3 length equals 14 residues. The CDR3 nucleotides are TGCGCCAGCAGCTACGGACACGGAGACACTGAAGCTTTCTTT. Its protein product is CASSYGHGDTEAFF. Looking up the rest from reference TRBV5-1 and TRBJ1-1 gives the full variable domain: KAGVTQTPRYLIKTRGQQVTLSCSPISGHRSVSWYQQTPGQGLQFLFEYFSETQRNKGNFPGRFSGRQFSNSRSEMNVSTLELGDSALYLCASSYGHGDTEAFFGQGTRLTVV.

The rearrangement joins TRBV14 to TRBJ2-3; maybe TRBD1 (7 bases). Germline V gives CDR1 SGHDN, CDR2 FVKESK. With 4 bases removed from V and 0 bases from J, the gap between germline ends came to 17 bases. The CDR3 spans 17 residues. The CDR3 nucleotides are TGTGCCAGCAGCCCTTTTAGGAGGGGGCCAAGCACAGATACGCAGTATTTT. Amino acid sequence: CASSPFRRGPSTDTQYF.

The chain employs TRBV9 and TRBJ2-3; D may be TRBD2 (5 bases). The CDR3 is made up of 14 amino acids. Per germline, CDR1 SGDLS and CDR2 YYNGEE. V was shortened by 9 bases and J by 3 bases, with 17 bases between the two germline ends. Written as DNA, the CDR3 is TGTGCCACCCGTCACCGGGAAATAACAGATACGCAGTATTTT. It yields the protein CATRHREITDTQYF.

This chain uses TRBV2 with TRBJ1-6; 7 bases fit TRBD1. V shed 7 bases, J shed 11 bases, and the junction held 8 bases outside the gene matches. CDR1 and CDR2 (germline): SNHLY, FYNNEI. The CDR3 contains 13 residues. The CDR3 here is CASKGDRTTPLHF. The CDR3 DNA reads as TGTGCCAGCAAGGGGGACAGAACAACACCCCTCCACTTT.

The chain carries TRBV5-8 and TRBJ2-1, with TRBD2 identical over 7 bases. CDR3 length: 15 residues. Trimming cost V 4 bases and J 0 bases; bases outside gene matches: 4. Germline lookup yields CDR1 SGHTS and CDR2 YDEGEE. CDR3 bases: TGTGCCAGCAGCCCCCGGGAGGTCTCCTACAATGAGCAGTTCTTC. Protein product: CASSPREVSYNEQFF.

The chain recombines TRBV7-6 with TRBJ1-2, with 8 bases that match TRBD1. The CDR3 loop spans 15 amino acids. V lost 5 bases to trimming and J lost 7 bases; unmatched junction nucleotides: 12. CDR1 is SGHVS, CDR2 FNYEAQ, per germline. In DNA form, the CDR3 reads TGTGCCAGCAGCCCGACAGGGGCCGACTTCGGTGGCTACACCTTC. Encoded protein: CASSPTGADFGGYTF.